This T cell receptor beta chain was identified during a study of pediatric ulcerative colitis. Study findings and constraints: Blood-derived T cells may be present in rectal pinch biopsies. Two patients' blood samples yielded substantially fewer templates. Total lymphocyte DNA, not sorted subsets, was the template.

Only in-frame clones appear in the TCRdb table, and some are missing; sequencing was by immunoSEQ multiplex PCR. Of tens of thousands of clones listed, 60% to 85% are singletons. This clone appeared a few times. No antigen is known for it. Rectal tissue came from one to two pinch biopsies taken at colonoscopy. Before the diagnostic colonoscopy, ulcerative colitis patients were free of immunosuppressive medication. The V and J ends lost 5 bases and 3 bases respectively, with 11 bases between them. CDR3 length: 14 amino acids. Germline CDR1 reads LNHDA; CDR2 reads SQIVND (reference sequence). This chain uses TRBV19 with TRBJ1-5, with D perhaps TRBD1 (5 bases). This receptor was taken from a girl between 10 and 17 years old with moderate ulcerative colitis. Sequenced material: gut tissue. CDR3 protein: CASSFDSDNQPQHF. In DNA, the CDR3 is TGTGCCAGTAGTTTCGACAGTGACAATCAGCCCCAGCATTTT.